The present entry profiles one TCR beta chain with its context. Antigen: not known. Germline values: CDR1 LNHDA, CDR2 SQIVND (reference sequence). The CDR3 spans 13 residues. Deletions cut 7 bases from V and 7 bases from J, with 13 bases between. This sample was taken from a study of memory CD4+ T cells and cytomegalovirus serostatus. General study findings and limits: Repertoires predicted CMV serostatus with median bootstrapped AUC of around 0.96.

The sort gate was single viable CD3+CD4+CD8-CD45RO+ cells for memory CD4+ T cells. The data were produced by immunoSEQ multiplex PCR, yet TCRdb's version contains in-frame clones alone and is incomplete. The table lists under 55,000 clones, around four fifths of them singletons. The sample was memory CD4+ T cells from blood. The chain has TRBV19 and TRBJ1-4, with TRBD1 as a possible D gene (6 bases). The receptor comes from an adult in good health and CMV-seropositive. CDR3 protein: CASTEGVGEKLFF. The DNA of the CDR3 is TGTGCCAGTACTGAGGGGGTCGGTGAAAAACTGTTTTTT.